This T cell receptor (beta chain) was sequenced in a study of CD4 T cells in relation to SARS-CoV-2 and coronaviruses. Overall study findings and caveats: This crossreactivity analysis covered spike protein alone, no other viral proteins. About 65% of donors had memory CD4+ clonotypes crossrecognizing SARS-CoV-2 and common cold coronavirus spike. Samples before the pandemic and after infection were not matched within any donor.

CD4+ T cells from unexposed donors were obtained before the COVID-19 pandemic (2011-2018). Cryopreserved PBMCs were CD4-enriched, then split into naive and memory cells. Germline V gene lookup returns CDR1 SGDLS and CDR2 YYNGEE. There are 17 residues in the CDR3. The V end lost 8 bases, the J end lost 1 base, and 19 bases lay between the germline ends. This clone was counted only a few times. Its target is not known. Profiling relied on immunoSEQ multiplex PCR, and the TCRdb table lists in-frame clones only, not all of them. Seen here are some 65,000 clones, about 87% observed once, and the top ten hold 1.5% to 2%.

The sequenced sample consisted of memory CD4+ T cells from PBMCs. This TCR came from a human donor in good health. The J gene is TRBJ1-6, the V gene TRBV9; D call uncertain. CDR3 residues: CASWTGRFLSYNSPLHF. The CDR3 nucleotides read TGTGCCAGTTGGACGGGGAGATTTCTATCCTATAATTCACCCCTCCACTTT.